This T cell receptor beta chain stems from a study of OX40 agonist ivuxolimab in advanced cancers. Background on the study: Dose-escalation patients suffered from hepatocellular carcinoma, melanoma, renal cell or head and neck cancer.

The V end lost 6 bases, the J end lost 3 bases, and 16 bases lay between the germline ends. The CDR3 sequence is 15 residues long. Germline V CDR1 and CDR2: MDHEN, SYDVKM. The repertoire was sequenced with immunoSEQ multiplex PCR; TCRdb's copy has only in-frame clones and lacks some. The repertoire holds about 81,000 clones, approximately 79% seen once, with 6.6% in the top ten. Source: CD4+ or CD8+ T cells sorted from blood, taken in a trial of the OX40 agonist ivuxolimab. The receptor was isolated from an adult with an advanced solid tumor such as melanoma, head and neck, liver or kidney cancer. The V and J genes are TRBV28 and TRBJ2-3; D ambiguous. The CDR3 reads CASSSRSWGTDTQYF. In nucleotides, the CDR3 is TGTGCCAGCAGCTCCCGGTCGTGGGGTACAGATACGCAGTATTTT.